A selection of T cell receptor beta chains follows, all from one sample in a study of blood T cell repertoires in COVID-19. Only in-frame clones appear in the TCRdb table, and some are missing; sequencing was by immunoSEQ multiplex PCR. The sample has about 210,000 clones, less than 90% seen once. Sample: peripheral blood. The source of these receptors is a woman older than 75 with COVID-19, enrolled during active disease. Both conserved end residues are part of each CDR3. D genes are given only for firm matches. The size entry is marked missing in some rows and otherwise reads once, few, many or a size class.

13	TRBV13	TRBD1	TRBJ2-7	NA	CASRTGVKYEQYF	TGTGCCAGCAGGACAGGGGTGAAGTACGAGCAGTACTTC
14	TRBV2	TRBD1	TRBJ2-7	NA	CASTEGRGSLEQYF	TGTGCCAGCACCGAAGGCAGGGGGAGCTTAGAGCAGTACTTC
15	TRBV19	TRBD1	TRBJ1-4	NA	CASSITGVRNEKLFF	TGTGCCAGTAGCATCACAGGGGTGAGGAATGAAAAACTGTTTTTT
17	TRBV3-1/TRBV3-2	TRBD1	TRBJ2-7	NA	CASSPDRGRPGSYEQYF	TGTGCCAGCAGCCCCGACAGGGGGAGACCTGGGTCCTACGAGCAGTACTTC
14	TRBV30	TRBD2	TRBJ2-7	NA	CAWSVGGGSYEQYF	TGTGCCTGGAGTGTTGGCGGGGGGTCCTACGAGCAGTACTTC
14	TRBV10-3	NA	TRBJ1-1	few	CAIREGTMNTEAFF	TGTGCCATCAGGGAGGGTACTATGAACACTGAAGCTTTCTTT
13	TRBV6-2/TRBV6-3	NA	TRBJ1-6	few	CASSYSEVSPLHF	TGTGCCAGCAGTTACTCGGAGGTTTCACCCCTCCACTTT
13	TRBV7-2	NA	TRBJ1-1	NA	CASRQERVTEAFF	TGTGCCAGCAGGCAGGAGAGGGTCACTGAAGCTTTCTTT
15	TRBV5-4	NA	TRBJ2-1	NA	CASSQEPTSYNEQFF	TGTGCCAGCAGCCAGGAACCAACTAGCTACAATGAGCAGTTCTTC
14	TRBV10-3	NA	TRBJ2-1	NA	CASTQGQGYNEQFF	TGTGCCAGTACCCAGGGGCAGGGGTACAATGAGCAGTTCTTC
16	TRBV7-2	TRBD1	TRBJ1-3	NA	CASSPDRGRSGNTIYF	TGTGCCAGCAGCCCGGACAGGGGGCGTTCTGGAAACACCATATATTTT
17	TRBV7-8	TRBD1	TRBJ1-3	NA	CASSQQGTGGTGNTIYF	TGTGCCAGCAGCCAGCAAGGGACAGGGGGGACTGGAAACACCATATATTTT
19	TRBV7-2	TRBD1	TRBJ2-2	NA	CASSLTFSYRDSNTGELFF	TGTGCCAGCAGTCTGACCTTCTCATACCGGGACAGCAACACCGGGGAGCTGTTTTTT
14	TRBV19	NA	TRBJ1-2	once	CAVSQGRSNYGYTF	TGTGCCGTTTCCCAGGGCAGATCTAACTATGGCTACACCTTC
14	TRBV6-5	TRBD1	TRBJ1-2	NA	CASSSIGTGGGYTF	TGTGCCAGCAGTTCCATCGGGACAGGGGGAGGCTACACCTTC
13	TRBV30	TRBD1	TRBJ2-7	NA	CAWSRTGDYEQYF	TGTGCCTGGAGCCGCACAGGGGACTACGAGCAGTACTTC
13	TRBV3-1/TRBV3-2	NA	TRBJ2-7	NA	CASSQGGPYEQYF	TGTGCCAGCAGCCAAGGGGGGCCCTACGAGCAGTACTTC
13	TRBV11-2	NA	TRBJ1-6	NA	CATSLDRNSPLHF	TGTGCTACCAGCTTAGATCGGAATTCACCCCTCCACTTT
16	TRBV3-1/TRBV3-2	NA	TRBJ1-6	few	CASSQDSGVRNSPLHF	TGTGCCAGCAGCCAAGATAGCGGGGTACGGAATTCACCCCTCCACTTT
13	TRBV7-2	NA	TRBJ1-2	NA	CASSSERGGGYTF	TGTGCCAGCAGCTCGGAAAGGGGTGGTGGCTACACCTTC